These 32 T cell receptor beta chains came from one sample sequenced in a study of CD8+ T cells in alopecia areata. RNA was extracted and reverse transcribed into cDNA as the sequencing template. This table comes from immunoSEQ multiplex PCR, and its TCRdb copy is limited to in-frame clones, with some not included. Here the sample spans 150,000 to 250,000 clones, roughly 64% being singletons. Treatment indicated: oral pan-JAK inhibitor, 5-10 mg twice daily. Sequencing was performed on CD4+ T cells sorted from blood, taken at week 24, from a patient treated with tofacitinib. The receptors were sampled from a human donor with alopecia areata.

This sequence joins TRBV30 and TRBJ1-1; D gene uncertain. In germline, CDR1 is GTSNPN, CDR2 SVGIG (reference sequence). The CDR3 loop spans 13 amino acids. Deletions cut 0 bases from V and 0 bases from J, with 5 bases between. The CDR3 nucleotides read TGTGCCTGGAGTGTCCGAATGAACACTGAAGCTTTCTTT. This gives the protein CAWSVRMNTEAFF.

The chain joins TRBV5-8 to TRBJ2-1; D is ambiguous. This CDR3 region has 13 residues. V lost 0 bases to trimming and J lost 4 bases, with 5 bases between them. Per germline, CDR1 SGHTS and CDR2 YDEGEE. The CDR3 protein is CASSLGQYNEQFF. CDR3 DNA sequence: TGTGCCAGCAGCTTGGGGCAATACAATGAGCAGTTCTTC.

With regard to this clone: Sequence at one end of the junction differs from germline and may be a read error. The chain joins TRBV7-3 to TRBJ2-3; 7 nucleotides agree with TRBD2. From germline, CDR1 is SGHTA and CDR2 FQGTGA. The CDR3 is 14 amino acids. The CDR3: CASSRAGSTNTQYF. CDR3 in DNA: TGTGCCAGCAGCCGAGCGGGGAGCACAAATACGCAGTATTTT.

There are many counts of this clone. V usage is TRBV13 and J usage is TRBJ2-3; D call uncertain. V was shortened by 0 bases and J by 6 bases, with 13 bases between the two germline ends. Germline CDR1 PRHDT, CDR2 FYEKMQ (reference sequence). This CDR3 contains 15 residues. As DNA, the CDR3 is TGTGCCAGCAGCTTAGGGCTTGGAAAAGGGGATACGCAGTATTTT. Encoded protein: CASSLGLGKGDTQYF.

This chain connects TRBV5-1 to TRBJ2-5, with a possible D match to TRBD2 (5 bases). V lost 0 bases and J 3 bases, leaving 9 bases between the germline ends. Germline V lookup: CDR1 SGHRS, CDR2 YFSETQ. This CDR3 has 14 residues. CDR3 amino acids: CASSLAPGEETQYF. CDR3 DNA: TGCGCCAGCAGCTTGGCGCCCGGGGAAGAGACCCAGTACTTC.

Note on this clone: The same CDR3 also results from other DNA sequences found in this sample. The gene calls are TRBV9 and TRBJ2-3; D gene uncertain. CDR3 length: 13 residues. Germline CDR1 SGDLS, CDR2 YYNGEE. V was pared by 2 bases and J by 1 base, with 5 bases between. DNA of the CDR3: TGTGCCAGCAGCGTGGCGGGCACAGATACGCAGTATTTT. Encoded protein: CASSVAGTDTQYF.

The genes are TRBV30 and TRBJ1-2, with D maybe TRBD1 (5 bases). The CDR3 totals 15 residues. Germline V CDR1 and CDR2: GTSNPN, SVGIG (reference sequence). V dropped 1 base and J dropped 0 bases, with 12 bases sitting between them. The CDR3 is CAWSAGGRANYGYTF. DNA for the CDR3: TGTGCCTGGAGTGCCGGGGGACGAGCTAACTATGGCTACACCTTC.

This chain links TRBV6-5 with TRBJ1-2, with a tentative D call TRBD1 (5 bases). V gave up 9 bases and J gave up 4 bases, with 18 bases separating them. The CDR3 sequence is 14 residues long. CDR1 MNHEY and CDR2 SVGAGI come from the germline V gene. The CDR3 region is CASGNPERGYGYTF. The DNA for the CDR3 is TGTGCCAGTGGGAACCCCGAAAGGGGCTATGGCTACACCTTC.

This chain links TRBV6-6 with TRBJ2-7; D possibly matches TRBD1 or TRBD2 (5 bases each). V lost 10 bases, J lost 4 bases, and 8 bases lay in between. The CDR3 extends over 10 amino acids. Per the germline V gene, CDR1 is MNHNY and CDR2 is SVGAGI (reference sequence). The DNA of the CDR3 is TGTGCCACGGGGCTATACGAGCAGTACTTC. It translates to CATGLYEQYF.

J is TRBJ1-5 and V is TRBV25-1, with a tentative D call TRBD1 (5 bases). V gave up 0 bases and J gave up 5 bases, with 8 bases separating them. Germline-derived CDR1 and CDR2 are MGHDK and SYGVNS. The CDR3 consists of 14 residues. CDR3 in amino acids: CASSEYRDDQPQHF. The CDR3 DNA follows: TGTGCCAGCAGTGAATACAGGGACGATCAGCCCCAGCATTTT.

This clone was detected a few times. V gene TRBV2 combines with J gene TRBJ2-3; tentatively, D is TRBD1 (7 bases). Trimming took off 8 bases at V and 3 bases at J, with 15 bases between the two ends. The length of the CDR3 is 14 residues. The germline gives CDR1 SNHLY, CDR2 FYNNEI. The CDR3 loop is CASGRDSGTDTQYF. The CDR3 nucleotides are TGTGCCAGCGGGCGGGACAGCGGAACAGATACGCAGTATTTT.

The chain links TRBV29-1 to TRBJ2-5; D tentatively reads TRBD1 or TRBD2 (5 bases each). CDR1 SQVTM and CDR2 ANQGSEA come from the germline V gene. This CDR3 has 14 amino acids. V was pared by 3 bases and J by 5 bases, with 16 bases between. The CDR3 loop is CSVEAPGGRETQYF. The CDR3 DNA reads TGCAGCGTTGAGGCCCCTGGGGGAAGGGAGACCCAGTACTTC.

This chain connects TRBV9 to TRBJ2-5, with 11 bases that match TRBD2. V dropped 3 bases and J dropped 3; count of bases not matched to a gene: 4. The germline V gene encodes CDR1 SGDLS and CDR2 YYNGEE. This CDR3 has 15 amino acids. The CDR3 spells CASSDQLAGEETQYF. The CDR3 bases are TGTGCCAGCAGCGACCAACTAGCGGGAGAAGAGACCCAGTACTTC.

The V and J genes are TRBV2 and TRBJ2-6, with TRBD1 matching over 8 bases. Germline CDR1 and CDR2: SNHLY and FYNNEI. V lost 5 bases to trimming and J lost 0 bases; unmatched junction nucleotides: 9. The CDR3 contains 18 residues. The CDR3 nucleotides read TGTGCCAGCAGTCCCGGACAGGGATTAAGCTCTGGGGCCAACGTCCTGACTTTC. Protein: CASSPGQGLSSGANVLTF.

The rearrangement joins TRBV7-9 to TRBJ2-3; TRBD2 matches 12 bases. Looked up from germline, CDR1 is SEHNR and CDR2 is FQNEAQ (reference sequence). V lost 11 bases, J lost 11 bases, and 17 bases stayed unmatched. The CDR3 loop spans 15 amino acids. The CDR3 here is CAGTVPGLAGSVQYF. The CDR3 DNA follows: TGTGCCGGCACCGTTCCAGGACTAGCGGGATCGGTGCAGTATTTT.

This chain uses TRBV2 with TRBJ2-2, with D possibly matching TRBD1 (5 bases). Trimming stripped 6 bases from V and 1 base from J, with 15 bases between. Germline lookup yields CDR1 SNHLY and CDR2 FYNNEI. The CDR3 consists of 16 residues. The DNA for the CDR3 is TGTGCCAGCAGACTGGGGCGTCAGGGGAACACCGGGGAGCTGTTTTTT. This gives the protein CASRLGRQGNTGELFF.

The gene calls are TRBV6-6 and TRBJ1-2; D might be TRBD1 (6 bases). Trimming removed 4 bases from V and 1 base from J, with 13 bases in between. Germline lookup yields CDR1 MNHNY and CDR2 SVGAGI (reference sequence). There are 15 residues in the CDR3. The CDR3 loop reads CASSSTGTNNYGYTF. The CDR3 DNA sequence: TGTGCCAGCAGTTCAACCGGGACAAATAACTATGGCTACACCTTC.

This clone has more than one count but fewer than ten. This rearrangement joins TRBV6-6 to TRBJ2-5; no reliable D call. Germline V lookup: CDR1 MNHNY, CDR2 SVGAGI (reference sequence). This CDR3 spans 12 amino acids. V was pared by 6 bases and J by 1 base, with 6 bases between. The CDR3 loop is CASRSSQETQYF. CDR3 DNA sequence: TGTGCCAGCAGATCAAGCCAAGAGACCCAGTACTTC.

This clone has more than one count but fewer than ten. The chain is built from TRBV5-1 and TRBJ2-1; TRBD1 aligns across 10 bases. Germline CDR1 is SGHRS and CDR2 is YFSETQ. V was pared by 0 bases and J by 8 bases, with 2 bases of the junction left unmatched. The CDR3 extends over 14 amino acids. The CDR3 reads CASSLVGTGDEQFF. For the CDR3, the DNA is TGCGCCAGCAGCTTGGTAGGGACAGGGGATGAGCAGTTCTTC.

This chain joins TRBV29-1 and TRBJ2-1; 11 nucleotides line up with TRBD2. The V segment lost 7 bases and the J segment 5 bases; nucleotides outside the gene matches: 4. Germline V gene lookup returns CDR1 SQVTM and CDR2 ANQGSEA. CDR3 length: 13 residues. CDR3 sequence: CSEWGLADNEQFF. The DNA of the CDR3 is TGCAGCGAGTGGGGACTAGCGGACAATGAGCAGTTCTTC.

The sample holds a few counts of this clone. The chain employs TRBV6-6 and TRBJ1-1; the match to TRBD1 covers 10 bases. The CDR3 runs 14 residues. Looked up from germline, CDR1 is MNHNY and CDR2 is SVGAGI (reference sequence). J was trimmed by 8 bases and V by 5 bases; bases with no gene match: 8. The CDR3 reads CASSTTGGDLEAFF. The CDR3 bases are TGTGCCAGCAGTACGACAGGGGGCGATCTCGAAGCTTTCTTT.

The genes are TRBV29-1 and TRBJ2-2, with a weak D call TRBD1 (6 bases). CDR3 size: 14 residues. V was shortened by 3 bases and J by 4 bases, with 12 bases between the two germline ends. The germline CDR1 and CDR2 sequences are SQVTM and ANQGSEA. This chain's CDR3 is CSVDSDSSTGELFF. CDR3 coding DNA: TGCAGCGTTGACTCGGACAGTAGCACCGGGGAGCTGTTTTTT.

There are a few counts of this clone. The rearrangement joins TRBV19 to TRBJ2-3; D is possibly TRBD2 (6 bases). The germline V and J ends were trimmed by 6 bases and 2 bases, with 21 bases remaining between them. The CDR3 spans 17 residues. Germline V gene sequence: CDR1 LNHDA, CDR2 SQIVND (reference sequence). The chain's CDR3 is CASRRRGMGSFTDTQYF. As DNA, the CDR3 is TGTGCCAGTAGGCGGAGGGGCATGGGGTCCTTCACAGATACGCAGTATTTT.

The chain is built from TRBV6-5 and TRBJ1-6; 9 nucleotides align to TRBD1. This CDR3 region has 13 residues. CDR1 is MNHEY, CDR2 SVGAGI, per germline. With 7 bases clipped from V and 7 bases from J, the junction kept 2 bases outside the gene matches. The CDR3 region has the DNA TGTGCCAGCAAAGACAGGGGGAATTCACCCCTCCACTTT. Encoded protein: CASKDRGNSPLHF.

The chain carries TRBV7-9 and TRBJ1-1, with a weak D call TRBD1 (5 bases). With 5 bases removed from V and 8 bases from J, the gap between germline ends came to 15 bases. This CDR3 spans 13 amino acids. Germline lookup yields CDR1 SEHNR and CDR2 FQNEAQ (reference sequence). CDR3 DNA sequence: TGTGCCAGCAGCCGGGACGGCCTTTCGGAAGCTTTCTTT. This gives the protein CASSRDGLSEAFF.

This clone was recorded only once. The chain uses TRBV5-1 and TRBJ2-5, with a possible D match to TRBD2 (6 bases). Germline assignment: CDR1 SGHRS and CDR2 YFSETQ. Between the trimmed V and J ends, which lost 3 bases and 1 base, there was a span of 10 bases. The CDR3 loop spans 14 amino acids. CDR3 in amino acids: CASSWEVGQETQYF. CDR3 bases: TGCGCCAGCAGCTGGGAGGTGGGCCAAGAGACCCAGTACTTC.

As regards this clone: The junction shows a germline mismatch at one end, possibly a read error. V usage is TRBV20-1 and J usage is TRBJ2-7, with D hard to call. Germline V lookup: CDR1 DFQATT, CDR2 SNEGSKA (reference sequence). The CDR3 covers 11 residues. CDR3 region: CSAPTPSLTTF. Here the CDR3 DNA reads TGCAGTGCCCCTACCCCGTCCCTCACCACTTTC.

The rearrangement joins TRBV7-2 to TRBJ2-1; either TRBD1 or TRBD2 may supply D (5 bases each). Germline assignment: CDR1 SGHTA and CDR2 FQGNSA. The CDR3 extends over 16 amino acids. Deletions cut 4 bases from V and 4 bases from J, with 17 bases between. CDR3 sequence (DNA): TGTGCCAGCAGCTGGATGGGGGTGGTTCGTTACAATGAGCAGTTCTTC. It yields the protein CASSWMGVVRYNEQFF.

This clone appeared a few times. This chain connects TRBV5-4 to TRBJ2-3, with TRBD2 matching 7 bases. Looked up from germline, CDR1 is SGHNT and CDR2 is YYREEE (reference sequence). The CDR3 is made up of 17 amino acids. Trimming removed 3 bases from V and 2 bases from J; junction bases left unmatched: 12. Here the CDR3 reads CASSSYGLVGTTDTQYF. The CDR3 bases are TGTGCCAGCAGCTCTTATGGACTAGTGGGGACCACAGATACGCAGTATTTT. The full variable domain, completed using reference TRBV5-4 and TRBJ2-3, is ETGVTQSPTHLIKTRGQQVTLRCSSQSGHNTVSWYQQALGQGPQFIFQYYREEENGRGNFPPRFSGLQFPNYSSELNVNALELDDSALYLCASSSYGLVGTTDTQYFGPGTRLTVL.

Worth noting for this clone: Other DNA sequences within the sample encode an identical CDR3. The chain links TRBV5-1 to TRBJ1-2; a weak D match, TRBD1 (5 bases). The ends were cut back, 3 bases at V and 3 bases at J, with 12 bases in the middle. The CDR3 is 14 amino acids. Germline values: CDR1 SGHRS, CDR2 YFSETQ. CDR3 residues: CASSSGQGDYGYTF. The DNA for the CDR3 is TGCGCCAGCAGCTCCGGGCAGGGAGACTATGGCTACACCTTC.

This chain uses TRBV9 with TRBJ1-3; a weak D match, TRBD1 (6 bases). With 7 bases removed from V and 1 base from J, the gap between germline ends came to 12 bases. Germline values: CDR1 SGDLS, CDR2 YYNGEE. This CDR3 is built from 14 residues. CDR3 in amino acids: CASSTGLSGNTIYF. CDR3 sequence (DNA): TGTGCCAGCTCGACAGGCCTATCTGGAAACACCATATATTTT.

The CDR3: CASSEYVGADGNEQFF. The DNA of the CDR3 is TGTGCCAGCAGTGAATACGTCGGGGCGGATGGGAATGAGCAGTTCTTC. The chain joins TRBV25-1 to TRBJ2-1; perhaps D is TRBD1 or TRBD2 (5 bases each). CDR1 is MGHDK, CDR2 SYGVNS, per germline. The CDR3 runs to 16 residues. Deletions cut 0 bases from V and 7 bases from J, with 16 bases between. Supplemented by reference TRBV25-1 and TRBJ2-1, the full variable domain reads EADIYQTPRYLVIGTGKKITLECSQTMGHDKMYWYQQDPGMELHLIHYSYGVNSTEKGDLSSESTVSRIRTEHFPLTLESARPSHTSQYLCASSEYVGADGNEQFFGPGTRLTVL.